The T cell receptor beta chain under discussion was sequenced for a study of beta chain features in type 1 diabetes. The whole isolated RNA underwent reverse transcription, so sequencing captured expressed TCRB transcripts. The method was immunoSEQ multiplex PCR; TCRdb's version includes in-frame clones alone and lacks a portion of them. This sample carries about 620,000 clones, around 15% of them seen once, and the ten largest clones take around 0.1%. Trimming shortened V by 4 bases and J by 4 bases, and 18 bases separated the two germline ends. There are 16 residues in the CDR3. Germline loops: CDR1 SGHNT, CDR2 YYREEE (reference sequence).

Material for sequencing was naive CD4+ T cells from blood. This TCR derives from a man between 18 and 29 years old in good health. The gene calls are TRBV5-4 and TRBJ1-3; D unresolved. The DNA of the CDR3 is TGTGCCAGCAGCCAAGAGGGAACGTGGAGCGGAAACACCATATATTTT. Amino acid sequence: CASSQEGTWSGNTIYF.